A single sample gave rise to the 25 T cell receptor beta chains below, sequenced in a study of cytotoxic CD8 clonotypes in ibrutinib-treated CLL. Libraries were prepared by immunoSEQ multiplex PCR; TCRdb keeps only in-frame clonotypes and omits some of them. This repertoire shows some 350,000 clones, 67% found once; its top ten account for roughly 6.8%. Sequences were derived from PBMCs, sampled after 36 months of ibrutinib treatment. Receptors were obtained from a human donor with chronic lymphocytic leukemia.

J is TRBJ2-3 and V is TRBV7-2; D remains unclear. Per germline, CDR1 SGHTA and CDR2 FQGNSA. The V end lost 5 bases, the J end lost 7 bases, and 13 bases lay between the germline ends. The CDR3 is 13 residues long. In DNA form, the CDR3 reads TGTGCCAGCAGCACTCGGACGACCTATACGCAGTATTTT. It specifies CASSTRTTYTQYF.

The chain recombines TRBV19 with TRBJ2-1; 15 bases align to TRBD2. V gave up 5 bases and J gave up 9 bases; unmatched junction bases: 8. This CDR3 is built from 16 residues. The germline CDR1 and CDR2 sequences are LNHDA and SQIVND (reference sequence). The CDR3 sequence is CASSSVGTSGRSEQFF. In DNA, the CDR3 is TGTGCCAGTAGTTCCGTCGGGACTAGCGGGAGGAGTGAGCAGTTCTTC.

The V call is TRBV5-4, the J call TRBJ1-2, with D perhaps matching TRBD1 (6 bases). The CDR3 consists of 18 residues. V dropped 0 bases and J dropped 2 bases, with 20 bases sitting between them. Germline V gene data show CDR1 as SGHNT and CDR2 as YYREEE (reference sequence). This CDR3 reads CASSLAKGPKGGNYGYTF. CDR3 DNA: TGTGCCAGCAGCTTGGCCAAGGGGCCGAAGGGGGGCAACTATGGCTACACCTTC.

V is TRBV6-1 and J is TRBJ1-5; 7 nucleotides agree with TRBD1. This CDR3 is 13 amino acids long. Germline V gene lookup returns CDR1 MNHNS and CDR2 SASEGT. J gave up 1 base and V 10 bases, and 4 bases lay outside the gene matches. CDR3 DNA: TGTGCCACCTGGGACAGAAGCAATCAGCCCCAGCATTTT. The encoded protein is CATWDRSNQPQHF.

The chain has TRBV5-4 and TRBJ2-2, with 8 positions matching TRBD1. This CDR3 comprises 16 residues. J gave up 7 bases and V 3 bases, and 11 bases lay outside the gene matches. The V gene's germline CDR1 is SGHNT and CDR2 YYREEE (reference sequence). The DNA of the CDR3 is TGTGCCAGCAGCTCGAAGGACAGGGTAAGAGACGGGGAGCTGTTTTTT. It codes for CASSSKDRVRDGELFF. Variable domain in full (rest from reference TRBV5-4 and TRBJ2-2): ETGVTQSPTHLIKTRGQQVTLRCSSQSGHNTVSWYQQALGQGPQFIFQYYREEENGRGNFPPRFSGLQFPNYSSELNVNALELDDSALYLCASSSKDRVRDGELFFGEGSRLTVL.

The V gene is TRBV12-5, the J gene TRBJ1-6, with TRBD1 matching 7 bases. This CDR3 region has 17 residues. Germline V lookup: CDR1 LGHNT, CDR2 FRNRAP. V trimming: 0 bases; J trimming: 7 bases; junction bases outside the gene matches: 9. CDR3 coding DNA: TGTGCTAGTGGTTTGGTTTCTCACAGGGGAGGAAATTCACCCCTCCACTTT. Encoded protein: CASGLVSHRGGNSPLHF.

In this sample, this clone turned up a few times. The chain is built from TRBV29-1 and TRBJ1-1; D remains ambiguous. V gave up 7 bases and J gave up 5 bases, with 11 bases separating them. The CDR3 extends over 11 amino acids. Germline lookup yields CDR1 SQVTM and CDR2 ANQGSEA. CDR3 DNA sequence: TGCAGCGCAATAAAGGGTACTGAAGCTTTCTTT. This gives the protein CSAIKGTEAFF.

The chain couples TRBV29-1 to TRBJ2-2; TRBD1 is a possible D gene (5 bases). The germline gives CDR1 SQVTM, CDR2 ANQGSEA. The CDR3 extends over 16 amino acids. V was cut by 1 base and J by 0 bases, with 12 bases left in between. CDR3 bases: TGCAGCGTTGAAGGTTTGCAGGGAACGAACACCGGGGAGCTGTTTTTT. This gives the protein CSVEGLQGTNTGELFF.

The gene calls are TRBV28 and TRBJ2-5; D uncertain. Germline V lookup: CDR1 MDHEN, CDR2 SYDVKM. The V and J ends lost 6 bases and 3 bases respectively, with 17 bases between them. The CDR3 extends over 15 amino acids. This CDR3 is CASSPHAGRKETQYF. The CDR3 DNA follows: TGTGCCAGCAGCCCCCATGCCGGGCGAAAAGAGACCCAGTACTTC.

The CDR3 coding sequence is TGTGCCAGCAGCTTGGTCAGAGCGTTAGGCTACGAGCAGTACTTC. It codes for CASSLVRALGYEQYF. V and J are TRBV27 and TRBJ2-7; D call uncertain. This CDR3 region has 15 residues. CDR1 and CDR2 (germline): MNHEY, SMNVEV (reference sequence). Trimming stripped 6 bases from V and 3 bases from J, with 18 bases between.

This clone was observed a handful of times. V is TRBV21-1 and J is TRBJ1-1. TRBV21-1 is a recognized pseudogene. This CDR3 contains 21 residues. CDR3 in amino acids: CASSKGEGSYRDSLMNTEAFF. CDR3 nucleotides: TGTGCCAGCAGCAAAGGGGAGGGCTCTTACAGGGATTCTTTAATGAACACTGAAGCTTTCTTT.

The rearrangement uses TRBV2 and TRBJ1-3; D is possibly TRBD1 (5 bases). Trimming stripped 7 bases from V and 0 bases from J, with 16 bases between. The V gene's germline CDR1 is SNHLY and CDR2 FYNNEI. The CDR3 consists of 16 residues. The CDR3 nucleotides are TGTGCCAGCACGGGGACTTCCCATTACTCTGGAAACACCATATATTTT. Translated: CASTGTSHYSGNTIYF.

This chain links TRBV7-3 with TRBJ2-5; TRBD2 matches 15 bases. The V gene's germline CDR1 is SGHTA and CDR2 FQGTGA. This CDR3 has 17 amino acids. The trim removed 4 bases at V and 3 bases at J, leaving 6 bases unmatched. This CDR3 is CASSYRTSGRAKETQYF. Written as DNA, the CDR3 is TGTGCCAGCAGCTACCGGACTAGCGGGAGGGCCAAAGAGACCCAGTACTTC.

This rearrangement joins TRBV11-3 to TRBJ2-3; 9 nucleotides line up with TRBD2. V lost 6 bases, J lost 6 bases, and 10 bases stayed unmatched. The CDR3 is 15 residues long. Per the germline V gene, CDR1 is SGHNT and CDR2 is YENEEA. CDR3 sequence reads: CASRNLSGRLDTQYF. The CDR3 coding sequence is TGTGCCAGCAGAAATCTTAGCGGGAGATTGGATACGCAGTATTTT.

This clone was counted a single time. The chain is built from TRBV9 and TRBJ2-7; unclear D gene. Germline CDR1 and CDR2: SGDLS and YYNGEE. Trimming pared 4 bases from V and 0 bases from J, leaving 11 bases between. The CDR3 is 14 amino acids. This CDR3 is CASSPKVSSYEQYF. DNA of the CDR3: TGTGCCAGCAGCCCGAAGGTTAGCTCCTACGAGCAGTACTTC.

This sequence joins TRBV10-2 and TRBJ2-7; 7 bases map to TRBD1. The trim removed 2 bases at V and 7 bases at J, leaving 5 bases unmatched. Germline CDR1 reads WSHSY; CDR2 reads SAAADI. The CDR3 contains 13 residues. CDR3 in amino acids: CASSEITGAEQYF. In DNA form, the CDR3 reads TGCGCCAGCAGTGAGATAACAGGGGCGGAGCAGTACTTC.

This clone was seen a few times. The rearrangement joins TRBV5-1 to TRBJ2-7; unclear D gene. In germline, CDR1 is SGHRS, CDR2 YFSETQ. This CDR3 has 18 amino acids. V was clipped by 0 bases and J by 0 bases, with 19 bases between them. DNA of the CDR3: TGCGCCAGCAGCTTGGCCACATGGACGGTAATTAACTCCTACGAGCAGTACTTC. This sequence encodes CASSLATWTVINSYEQYF.

This chain links TRBV6-5 with TRBJ2-7; 7 bases align to TRBD1. With V trimmed by 0 bases and J by 2 bases, 7 bases remained unmatched. CDR1 and CDR2 (germline): MNHEY, SVGAGI. This CDR3 is built from 16 residues. CDR3 region: CASSYSKIRGTYEQYF. DNA for the CDR3: TGTGCCAGCAGTTACTCGAAAATCAGGGGGACCTACGAGCAGTACTTC.

The rearrangement joins TRBV5-1 to TRBJ1-6; TRBD1 is a possible D gene (6 bases). Germline CDR1 reads SGHRS; CDR2 reads YFSETQ. The CDR3 sequence is 16 residues long. The V end was cut by 4 bases, the J end by 7 bases, with 18 bases between. The CDR3 loop is CASSRGAGSSNSPLHF. Written as DNA, the CDR3 is TGCGCCAGCAGCCGGGGGGCCGGGTCTAGCAATTCACCCCTCCACTTT.

V gene TRBV5-1 combines with J gene TRBJ2-7, with 8 bases matching TRBD2. The germline gives CDR1 SGHRS, CDR2 YFSETQ. V dropped 4 bases and J dropped 1; count of bases not matched to a gene: 1. CDR3 size: 13 residues. The CDR3 loop reads CASSIAGSYEQYF. In nucleotides, the CDR3 is TGCGCCAGCAGCATAGCGGGATCCTACGAGCAGTACTTC.

This clone was counted once. The V and J genes are TRBV5-6 and TRBJ2-3; D ambiguous. The ends were cut back, 2 bases at V and 1 base at J, with 8 bases in the middle. The CDR3 length is 14 residues. The germline CDR1 and CDR2 sequences are SGHDT and YYEEEE. This CDR3 is CASSFGAGTDTQYF. As DNA, the CDR3 is TGTGCCAGCAGCTTCGGTGCCGGCACAGATACGCAGTATTTT.

The chain has TRBV2 and TRBJ2-1, with D possibly matching TRBD2 (5 bases). V was trimmed by 4 bases and J by 14 bases, leaving 12 bases between them. Germline CDR1 is SNHLY and CDR2 is FYNNEI. CDR3 size: 11 residues. This chain's CDR3 is CASSAVEEEFF. CDR3 coding DNA: TGTGCCAGCAGTGCGGTAGAGGAGGAGTTCTTC.

This clone was counted only a few times. This chain connects TRBV7-8 to TRBJ2-5, with TRBD1 matching 7 bases. The V gene end was trimmed by 5 bases and the J gene end by 5 bases; junction bases not matched to a gene: 8. This CDR3 comprises 14 residues. Germline V lookup: CDR1 SGHVS, CDR2 FQNEAQ. Written as DNA, the CDR3 is TGTGCCAGCAGCCCAGGGACAGCTGTGGAGACCCAGTACTTC. Translation gives CASSPGTAVETQYF.

The chain carries TRBV6-6 and TRBJ1-1; tentative D call: TRBD1 (5 bases). CDR3 size: 15 residues. V was cut by 4 bases and J by 0 bases, with 12 bases left in between. Per germline, CDR1 MNHNY and CDR2 SVGAGI (reference sequence). CDR3 nucleotide sequence: TGTGCCAGCAGTTTCCCGGGGGTTCTGAACACTGAAGCTTTCTTT. Its protein product is CASSFPGVLNTEAFF.

The chain joins TRBV28 to TRBJ2-7, with 8 bases fitting TRBD1. Germline CDR1 is MDHEN and CDR2 is SYDVKM. The CDR3 runs to 13 residues. V lost 3 bases, J lost 3 bases, and 1 base stayed unmatched. CDR3 nucleotide sequence: TGTGCCAGCAGTTTCGGACAGGGCTACGAGCAGTACTTC. Its protein product is CASSFGQGYEQYF.